This T cell receptor beta chain comes out of a study of PD-L1 blockade in urothelial cancer. About the study: Male sex and bladder-origin urothelial cancer were recorded for twenty-five of 29 patients.

Noted time point: pretreatment peripheral blood. Profiled with immunoSEQ multiplex PCR; TCRdb holds only in-frame clones, not every one. Of about 55,000 clones in the sample, approximately 81% were seen once. Deletions cut 3 bases from V and 1 base from J, with 6 bases between. CDR3 length: 13 residues. Per the germline V gene, CDR1 is LNHDA and CDR2 is SQIVND (reference sequence). The sample was PBMCs, taken around atezolizumab (anti-PD-L1) treatment. The source is a man in his sixties or seventies with urothelial cancer. The J gene is TRBJ1-1, the V gene TRBV19; D ambiguous. This CDR3 is CASSIRENTEAFF. Here the CDR3 DNA reads TGTGCCAGTAGTATCCGGGAGAACACTGAAGCTTTCTTT.